The present T cell receptor beta chain was sequenced within a study of shared clonotypes between healthy human individuals. Study-level background: Three CD4 naive, three CD4 memory, two CD8 naive and one CD8 memory plate were used per donor.

Germline V gene lookup returns CDR1 SGHDT and CDR2 YYEEEE. V shed 0 bases and J 5 bases; nucleotides not matched to a gene: 8. The CDR3 extends over 16 amino acids. CD8 cells regarded as naive lacked CD45RO, were positively chosen for CCR7, and omitted terminally differentiated effector memory CD45RA+ cells. Libraries were prepared by immunoSEQ multiplex PCR; TCRdb keeps only in-frame clonotypes and omits some of them. Among about 2 million clones listed, about 94% were seen once. The V call is TRBV5-6, the J call TRBJ2-5; 9 nucleotides line up with TRBD2. The TCR was taken from a man aged 18 to 30 in good health. Sequencing was done on a sample of naive CD8+ T cells sorted from blood. This chain's CDR3 is CASSLAAGGPGETQYF. The CDR3 DNA sequence: TGTGCCAGCAGCTTGGCGGCGGGAGGGCCCGGGGAGACCCAGTACTTC. Variable domain in full (rest from reference TRBV5-6 and TRBJ2-5): DAGVTQSPTHLIKTRGQQVTLRCSPKSGHDTVSWYQQALGQGPQFIFQYYEEEERQRGNFPDRFSGHQFPNYSSELNVNALLLGDSALYLCASSLAAGGPGETQYFGPGTRLLVL.